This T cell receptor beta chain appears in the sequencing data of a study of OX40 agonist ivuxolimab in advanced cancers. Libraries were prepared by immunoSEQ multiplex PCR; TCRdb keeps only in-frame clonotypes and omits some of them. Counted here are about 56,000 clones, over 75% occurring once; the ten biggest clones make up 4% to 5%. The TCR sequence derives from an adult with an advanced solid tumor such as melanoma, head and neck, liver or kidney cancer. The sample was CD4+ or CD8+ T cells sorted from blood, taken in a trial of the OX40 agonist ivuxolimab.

The CDR3 loop is CASSLFAGSANYGYTF. CDR3 sequence (DNA): TGTGCCAGCAGCTTGTTCGCAGGAAGCGCTAACTATGGCTACACCTTC. This chain links TRBV4-2 with TRBJ1-2; the D is unclear. Germline lookup yields CDR1 LGHNA and CDR2 YNFKEQ. The CDR3 consists of 16 residues. V was trimmed by 5 bases and J by 0 bases, leaving 16 bases between them.